The 22 T cell receptor beta chains presented below share a single source sample, sequenced in a study of blood T cell repertoires in COVID-19. Profiling relied on immunoSEQ multiplex PCR, and the TCRdb table lists in-frame clones only, not all of them. The sample yields about 40,000 clones, roughly 81% seen once. The sequenced sample consisted of peripheral blood. The origin of the receptors is a human donor in a cohort sampled during active COVID-19.

This chain uses TRBV19 with TRBJ2-7; 7 positions agree with TRBD2. The CDR3 totals 15 residues. J gave up 4 bases and V 8 bases, and 14 bases lay outside the gene matches. CDR1 and CDR2 from the germline V gene are LNHDA and SQIVND (reference sequence). CDR3 nucleotides: TGTGCCAGTTCCGACCCCTCCGGGGGGACGTACGAGCAGTACTTC. Its translation is CASSDPSGGTYEQYF.

The V and J genes are TRBV12-5 and TRBJ2-3, with 9 bases lining up with TRBD2. This CDR3 is built from 15 residues. Trimming at V came to 2 bases and at J to 3 bases, leaving 3 bases not matched to a gene. Germline V gives CDR1 LGHNT, CDR2 FRNRAP. CDR3 sequence (DNA): TGTGCTAGTGGTTTGCGCCTAGCGGGGACAGATACGCAGTATTTT. Its translation: CASGLRLAGTDTQYF.

The chain is built from TRBV6-6 and TRBJ2-2; 8 bases agree with TRBD1. CDR1 is MNHNY, CDR2 SVGAGI, per germline (reference sequence). Unmatched junction bases numbered 9, after V lost 8 bases and J lost 4 bases. CDR3 size: 15 residues. The CDR3 nucleotides are TGTGCCAGCGGTGGCAGGGGGCGAGGCACCGGGGAGCTGTTTTTT. It is translated as CASGGRGRGTGELFF.

The chain links TRBV6-5 to TRBJ2-7, with 8 bases aligning to TRBD1. This CDR3 comprises 14 residues. Germline CDR1 MNHEY, CDR2 SVGAGI. The V and J ends lost 6 bases and 5 bases, in that order; junction bases with no gene match: 9. The CDR3 region is CASSRDRGGHEQYF. For the CDR3, the DNA is TGTGCCAGCAGCCGAGACAGGGGCGGCCACGAGCAGTACTTC.

The chain combines TRBV19 with TRBJ1-1; TRBD1 is a possible D gene (6 bases). Germline CDR1 LNHDA, CDR2 SQIVND (reference sequence). The CDR3 is 13 residues long. V was cut by 3 bases and J by 6 bases, with 11 bases left in between. Written as DNA, the CDR3 is TGTGCCAGTAGTATGTTTTCAGGGGCTGAAGCTTTCTTT. Translation: CASSMFSGAEAFF.

The chain joins TRBV7-6 to TRBJ2-7; a possible D gene is TRBD2 (6 bases). The CDR3 length is 15 residues. Germline V CDR1 and CDR2: SGHVS, FNYEAQ. V dropped 1 base and J dropped 5 bases, with 15 bases sitting between them. CDR3 nucleotides: TGTGCCAGCAGCTTAGGTGGGACCTGGGGGGACGAGCAGTACTTC. Its protein is CASSLGGTWGDEQYF.

The chain is built from TRBV7-3 and TRBJ1-5, with D uncertain. The CDR3 is 13 amino acids. The germline V gene encodes CDR1 SGHTA and CDR2 FQGTGA. Trimming stripped 5 bases from V and 6 bases from J, with 11 bases between. CDR3 sequence reads: CASSEGPFQPQHF. The CDR3 DNA reads as TGTGCCAGCAGCGAGGGCCCGTTTCAGCCCCAGCATTTT.

The sample holds one count of this clone. This chain joins TRBV27 and TRBJ2-1; the match to TRBD1 covers 7 bases. The CDR3 covers 14 residues. J gave up 8 bases and V 4 bases, and 8 bases lay outside the gene matches. The germline V gene encodes CDR1 MNHEY and CDR2 SMNVEV (reference sequence). DNA of the CDR3: TGTGCCAGCAGTTCCTGGAGTGGGACAGATGAGCAGTTCTTC. This gives the protein CASSSWSGTDEQFF.

This clone was observed once. The V call is TRBV7-3, the J call TRBJ2-3, with 10 positions matching TRBD2. Germline V gives CDR1 SGHTA, CDR2 FQGTGA. Trimming took 4 bases from V and 5 from J; bases not matched to a gene: 12. This CDR3 has 17 residues. The CDR3 DNA sequence: TGTGCCAGCAGCTCCAGCGGAAGCGGGGGGGCGGAAGATACGCAGTATTTT. It yields the protein CASSSSGSGGAEDTQYF.

This chain joins TRBV5-1 and TRBJ2-3, with 9 bases aligning to TRBD2. The CDR3 is made up of 14 amino acids. CDR1 is SGHRS and CDR2 is YFSETQ in the germline V gene. V shed 7 bases, J shed 1 base, and the junction held 4 bases outside the gene matches. This CDR3 is CASQASGGTDTQYF. CDR3 in DNA: TGCGCCAGCCAGGCTAGCGGGGGCACAGATACGCAGTATTTT.

This chain joins TRBV9 and TRBJ2-2; possible D gene TRBD2, 6 bases. The CDR3 extends over 14 amino acids. Germline CDR1 reads SGDLS; CDR2 reads YYNGEE. The V and J ends lost 6 bases and 7 bases respectively, with 16 bases between them. CDR3 sequence (DNA): TGTGCCAGCAACTCTTATAGCGGAAACGGGGAGCTGTTTTTT. Its protein product is CASNSYSGNGELFF.

V is TRBV14 and J is TRBJ1-4, with D unclear. Germline CDR1 SGHDN, CDR2 FVKESK. The CDR3 extends over 15 amino acids. V dropped 1 base and J dropped 8 bases, with 14 bases sitting between them. In nucleotides, the CDR3 is TGTGCCAGCAGCCAAGCATTTGGAGGGTCGGAAAAACTGTTTTTT. Protein sequence: CASSQAFGGSEKLFF. Combining the CDR3 with reference TRBV14 and TRBJ1-4 gives the whole variable domain EAGVTQFPSHSVIEKGQTVTLRCDPISGHDNLYWYRRVMGKEIKFLLHFVKESKQDESGMPNNRFLAERTGGTYSTLKVQPAELEDSGVYFCASSQAFGGSEKLFFGSGTQLSVL.

The V and J genes are TRBV5-6 and TRBJ2-7, with D possibly being TRBD2 (7 bases). Germline CDR1 SGHDT, CDR2 YYEEEE. The CDR3 consists of 13 residues. V lost 0 bases to trimming and J lost 9 bases, with 13 bases between them. In DNA, the CDR3 is TGTGCCAGCAGCTTGGGGGCAGGGGAGGGGCAGTACTTC. Protein sequence: CASSLGAGEGQYF.

V is TRBV19 and J is TRBJ1-6; maybe TRBD1 (6 bases). V lost 7 bases and J 6 bases, leaving 19 bases between the germline ends. CDR3 length: 16 residues. Per the germline V gene, CDR1 is LNHDA and CDR2 is SQIVND (reference sequence). The CDR3 is CASTGTGSRGNSPLHF. Written as DNA, the CDR3 is TGTGCCAGTACCGGAACAGGGAGCCGGGGTAATTCACCCCTCCACTTT. The whole variable domain, filled in from reference TRBV19 and TRBJ1-6, reads DGGITQSPKYLFRKEGQNVTLSCEQNLNHDAMYWYRQDPGQGLRLIYYSQIVNDFQKGDIAEGYSVSREKKESFPLTVTSAQKNPTAFYLCASTGTGSRGNSPLHFGNGTRLTVT.

V and J are TRBV5-1 and TRBJ1-5; possible D gene TRBD1, 5 bases. The V and J ends lost 0 bases and 4 bases respectively, with 11 bases between them. The CDR3 runs to 15 residues. Per germline, CDR1 SGHRS and CDR2 YFSETQ. The CDR3 nucleotides read TGCGCCAGCAGCTTGGGAGGTGCAGGGAATCAGCCCCAGCATTTT. This encodes CASSLGGAGNQPQHF.

This rearrangement joins TRBV6-5 to TRBJ1-1; D perhaps matches TRBD1 (5 bases). The CDR3 is 13 amino acids. V was clipped by 5 bases and J by 6 bases, with 13 bases between them. Per germline, CDR1 MNHEY and CDR2 SVGAGI. This chain's CDR3 is CASSIGGGAEAFF. The CDR3 DNA reads TGTGCCAGCAGTATTGGGGGAGGGGCTGAAGCTTTCTTT.

This clone was seen a handful of times. J is TRBJ2-2 and V is TRBV7-9; D perhaps matches TRBD2 (6 bases). Germline-derived CDR1 and CDR2 are SEHNR and FQNEAQ (reference sequence). V lost 8 bases, J lost 0 bases, and 13 bases lay in between. The CDR3 is made up of 15 amino acids. CDR3 loop: CASRGLGPNTGELFF. The CDR3 DNA follows: TGTGCCAGCCGGGGGTTGGGACCGAACACCGGGGAGCTGTTTTTT. Combining the CDR3 with reference TRBV7-9 and TRBJ2-2 gives the whole variable domain DTGVSQNPRHKITKRGQNVTFRCDPISEHNRLYWYRQTLGQGPEFLTYFQNEAQLEKSRLLSDRFSAERPKGSFSTLEIQRTEQGDSAMYLCASRGLGPNTGELFFGEGSRLTVL.

The chain recombines TRBV16 with TRBJ1-3; possible D gene TRBD1, 6 bases. The CDR3 loop spans 15 amino acids. The germline V and J ends were trimmed by 1 base and 1 base, with 8 bases remaining between them. CDR1 KGHSY and CDR2 FQNENV come from the germline V gene. CDR3 in DNA: TGTGCCAGCAGCCAATTTGACAGGTCTGGAAACACCATATATTTT. Translating it yields CASSQFDRSGNTIYF.

The V and J genes are TRBV6-6 and TRBJ1-1; D is undetermined. V lost 5 bases and J lost 3, with 10 bases in between. The CDR3 has 13 amino acids. In germline, CDR1 is MNHNY, CDR2 SVGAGI (reference sequence). The CDR3 sequence: CASSITLDTEAFF. CDR3 DNA: TGTGCCAGCAGTATCACTTTAGACACTGAAGCTTTCTTT.

The CDR3: CASSSSGGPNEKLFF. The CDR3 DNA reads TGTGCCAGCAGTTCATCAGGGGGGCCTAATGAAAAACTGTTTTTT. The chain carries TRBV28 and TRBJ1-4; TRBD1 matches 7 bases. The CDR3 has 15 amino acids. Germline CDR1 MDHEN, CDR2 SYDVKM. Unmatched junction bases numbered 5, after V lost 4 bases and J lost 3 bases.

The chain uses TRBV5-1 and TRBJ2-1; 7 nucleotides line up with TRBD2. The CDR3 covers 19 residues. The germline gives CDR1 SGHRS, CDR2 YFSETQ. V dropped 4 bases and J dropped 7; count of bases not matched to a gene: 23. Written as DNA, the CDR3 is TGCGCCAGCAGCCCCGAGCGGGGCCGGCGGGGGTTATATAGGAATGAGCAGTTCTTC. Translating it yields CASSPERGRRGLYRNEQFF.

This clone was counted between two and nine times. V usage is TRBV4-1 and J usage is TRBJ1-1, with D perhaps matching TRBD1 (5 bases). The germline V gene encodes CDR1 MGHRA and CDR2 YSYEKL. This CDR3 contains 16 residues. The ends were cut back, 1 base at V and 0 bases at J, with 12 bases in the middle. In DNA form, the CDR3 reads TGCGCCAGCAGCCAAGTCTCCGACAGTTTGAACACTGAAGCTTTCTTT. Translation gives CASSQVSDSLNTEAFF.